These 23 T cell receptor beta chains were sequenced from one sample in a study of breast tumors, draining lymph nodes, adjacent tissues. TCRdb called the multiplex PCR reads again in MiXCR, with one record for every CDR3 protein. The sample lists approximately 90,000 distinct CDR3 sequences; approximately 30% were seen once. Breast cancer patients provided tissue from their axillary draining lymph nodes. Sequenced material: axillary lymph node tissue. All receptors come from a female donor with breast cancer. Some clones in this sample may be carry-over from other donors' samples.

This clonotype showed up many times. This chain joins TRBV7-9 and TRBJ1-3, with 11 bases fitting TRBD1. Germline-derived CDR1 and CDR2 are SEHNR and FQNEAQ (reference sequence). There are 16 residues in the CDR3. Germline trimming cut 5 bases from V and 2 bases from J; bases unmatched to any gene: 5. The CDR3 region is CASSPPGQGAGNTIYF. CDR3 in DNA: TGTGCCAGCAGCCCACCGGGACAGGGGGCTGGAAACACCATATATTTT. Filled out from reference TRBV7-9 and TRBJ1-3, the complete variable domain reads DTGVSQNPRHKITKRGQNVTFRCDPISEHNRLYWYRQTLGQGPEFLTYFQNEAQLEKSRLLSDRFSAERPKGSFSTLEIQRTEQGDSAMYLCASSPPGQGAGNTIYFGEGSWLTVV.

V usage is TRBV19 and J usage is TRBJ2-5; TRBD1 is a possible D gene (6 bases). The V end was cut by 3 bases, the J end by 0 bases, with 11 bases between. The CDR3 contains 15 residues. Per germline, CDR1 LNHDA and CDR2 SQIVND (reference sequence). The CDR3 sequence: CASSITGYYQETQYF. In nucleotides, the CDR3 is TGTGCCAGTAGTATTACAGGGTATTACCAAGAGACCCAGTACTTC. The complete variable domain, with remaining parts taken from reference TRBV19 and TRBJ2-5, reads DGGITQSPKYLFRKEGQNVTLSCEQNLNHDAMYWYRQDPGQGLRLIYYSQIVNDFQKGDIAEGYSVSREKKESFPLTVTSAQKNPTAFYLCASSITGYYQETQYFGPGTRLLVL.

In its sample, this clonotype was seen a few times. A much more abundant neighbour one base away suggests this may be a read error. The chain joins TRBV6-5 to TRBJ1-3; D ambiguous. The CDR3 consists of 13 residues. The germline CDR1 and CDR2 sequences are MNHEY and SVGAGI. With 8 bases removed from V and 2 bases from J, the gap between germline ends came to 10 bases. The CDR3 coding sequence is TGTGCCAGCGCTCTATCGGCTGGAAACACCATATATTTT. It encodes CASALSAGNTIYF.

The chain joins TRBV20-1 to TRBJ2-7, with 12 bases identical to TRBD2. Trimming cost V 6 bases and J 2 bases; bases outside gene matches: 23. The CDR3 runs 20 residues. Germline loops: CDR1 DFQATT, CDR2 SNEGSKA (reference sequence). As DNA, the CDR3 is TGCAGTGCACCCGGGACAGGGACCTACCCGGGACTAGCGGGTGCCTACGAGCAGTACTTC. This gives the protein CSAPGTGTYPGLAGAYEQYF.

A word on this clonotype: Because it lacks the conserved phenylalanine or tryptophan at the end, this CDR3 is likely a read error. The CDR3 reads CASGLDSLGGYTL. CDR3 DNA: TGTGCTAGTGGCCTTGATAGCCTGGGGGGCTACACCCTC. This rearrangement joins TRBV12-5 to TRBJ1-2; no reliable D call. CDR1 LGHNT and CDR2 FRNRAP come from the germline V gene. The ends were cut back, 6 bases at V and 8 bases at J, with 16 bases in the middle. The length of the CDR3 is 13 residues.

This clonotype was detected ten times or more. A read error may be the cause here, since a much bigger clone is one base away. The chain recombines TRBV6-5 with TRBJ1-6, with D possibly TRBD1 on 5 matching bases. Germline CDR1 MNHEY, CDR2 SVGAGI. V lost 5 bases and J lost 14, with 25 bases in between. This CDR3 has 16 residues. CDR3 amino acids: CASSHTADPGLEALHF. The CDR3, as DNA: TGTGCCAGCAGTCACACCGCTGACCCAGGGCTTGAGGCCCTCCACTTT.

At least ten counts were recorded for this clonotype. The V call is TRBV12-3 or TRBV12-4, the J call TRBJ2-2; weak D call: TRBD2 (5 bases). V was cut by 10 bases and J by 7 bases, with 16 bases left in between. The CDR3 is made up of 13 amino acids. The CDR3 protein is CANRLNRGGELFF. In DNA form, the CDR3 reads TGTGCCAACAGATTAAATCGGGGCGGGGAGCTGTTTTTT.

This clonotype was counted ten times or more. A clone one base away is much larger, so this may be a read error. V gene TRBV9 combines with J gene TRBJ2-5; D possibly uses TRBD1 or TRBD2 (5 bases each). This CDR3 region has 14 residues. Germline V gene sequence: CDR1 SGDLS, CDR2 YYNGEE. The CDR3 sequence: CASSVGRYQETQSF. The CDR3 DNA reads as TGTGCCAGCAGCGTGGGACGGTACCAAGAGACCCAGTCCTTC.

This clonotype was seen repeatedly, ten times or more. The chain couples TRBV11-3 to TRBJ2-7; a possible D gene is TRBD2 (5 bases). This CDR3 has 15 residues. The V and J ends lost 6 bases and 2 bases respectively, with 17 bases between them. Germline lookup yields CDR1 SGHNT and CDR2 YENEEA. Written as DNA, the CDR3 is TGTGCCAGCAGTAGCAGTCCCCTAGCCGCCTACGAGCAGTACTTC. It encodes CASSSSPLAAYEQYF.

As regards this clonotype: One end of the junction varies from germline; a read error may be responsible. The chain couples TRBV11-1 to TRBJ2-4; the D is unclear. This CDR3 contains 17 residues. CDR1 is SGHAT, CDR2 FQDESV, per germline (reference sequence). The CDR3 spells CASSLGHLAFAKNIQYF. CDR3 nucleotides: TGTGCCAGCAGCTTAGGCCACTTGGCTTTTGCCAAAAACATTCAATACTTC.

This clonotype was observed once. At one end the junction does not follow the germline gene, possibly because of a read error. This chain links TRBV14 with TRBJ1-3; 7 bases align to TRBD1. The CDR3 is 16 residues long. Germline CDR1 and CDR2: SGHDN and FVKESK. The CDR3 loop is CTSSQGGLPSGNTIYF. The CDR3 coding sequence is TGTACCAGCAGCCAGGGGGGGCTTCCCTCTGGAAACACCATATATTTT.

This clonotype was found once. The V call is TRBV5-6, the J call TRBJ2-7; D is unresolved. The V end lost 4 bases, the J end lost 5 bases, and 13 bases lay between the germline ends. The germline V gene encodes CDR1 SGHDT and CDR2 YYEEEE. This CDR3 comprises 13 residues. The CDR3 protein is CASSHQALNEQYF. CDR3 coding DNA: TGTGCCAGCAGCCATCAGGCCCTCAACGAGCAGTACTTC. Combining the CDR3 with reference TRBV5-6 and TRBJ2-7 gives the whole variable domain DAGVTQSPTHLIKTRGQQVTLRCSPKSGHDTVSWYQQALGQGPQFIFQYYEEEERQRGNFPDRFSGHQFPNYSSELNVNALLLGDSALYLCASSHQALNEQYFGPGTRLTVT.

Remarks on this clonotype: This clone may be a read error of a much larger clone one base away. The V call is TRBV6-2 or TRBV6-3, the J call TRBJ1-2; TRBD1 matches at 9 bases. Per the germline V gene, CDR1 is MNHEY and CDR2 is SVGEGT. CDR3 length equals 15 residues. The V and J ends lost 5 bases and 3 bases, in that order; junction bases with no gene match: 7. The CDR3 DNA follows: TGTGCCAGCAGTCGTCCGGGACAGGGATACTATGGCTACACCTTC. It codes for CASSRPGQGYYGYTF.

This clonotype was seen many times. This chain connects TRBV20-1 to TRBJ2-3, with 8 bases aligning to TRBD2. Germline V CDR1 and CDR2: DFQATT, SNEGSKA (reference sequence). The trim removed 7 bases at V and 4 bases at J, leaving 16 bases unmatched. The CDR3 is 16 residues long. CDR3 sequence: CSVSPRVTSVADTQYF. The DNA for the CDR3 is TGCAGTGTTAGCCCCCGGGTGACTAGCGTCGCAGATACGCAGTATTTT.

The chain uses TRBV7-7 and TRBJ2-7; the D is unclear. Germline CDR1 SSHAT, CDR2 FNYEAQ (reference sequence). The CDR3 covers 13 residues. The chain's CDR3 is CASSCQNNYEQYV. The CDR3 DNA reads TGTGCTAGCAGCTGCCAGAATAACTACGAGCAGTACGTC.

Regarding this clonotype: One end of the junction does not line up with germline, which may come from a read error. The chain links TRBV18 to TRBJ2-1; D is ambiguous. Germline V gives CDR1 KGHSH, CDR2 LQKENI. This CDR3 has 13 amino acids. The chain's CDR3 is CASSPLSYNERFF. CDR3 coding DNA: TGTGCCAGCTCACCACTGTCTTACAATGAGCGGTTCTTC.

This clonotype has ten or more counts. V usage is TRBV5-1 and J usage is TRBJ2-2; 11 nucleotides line up with TRBD2. CDR1 is SGHRS, CDR2 YFSETQ, per germline. The CDR3 consists of 15 residues. The ends lost 4 bases at V and 8 bases at J; junction bases unmatched: 7. The CDR3 is CASSPSGRFAGELFF. Written as DNA, the CDR3 is TGCGCCAGCAGCCCTAGCGGGAGGTTTGCGGGGGAGCTGTTTTTT.

The genes are TRBV9 and TRBJ1-4, with 8 bases that match TRBD1. Germline V gene data show CDR1 as SGDLS and CDR2 as YYNGEE. Trimming removed 4 bases from V and 7 bases from J; junction bases left unmatched: 3. This CDR3 contains 13 residues. CDR3 in amino acids: CASSTGQAEKLFF. Here the CDR3 DNA reads TGTGCCAGCAGCACGGGACAGGCTGAAAAACTGTTTTTT.

In this sample, this clonotype turned up many times. The chain joins TRBV12-5 to TRBJ2-3; 7 bases align to TRBD2. The CDR3 loop spans 16 amino acids. Germline lookup yields CDR1 LGHNT and CDR2 FRNRAP. J lost 6 bases, V lost 3 bases, and 12 bases had no gene match. The CDR3 here is CASGFWLADPWDTQYF. The CDR3 bases are TGTGCTAGTGGTTTCTGGCTAGCGGATCCCTGGGATACGCAGTATTTT.

The V gene is TRBV6-5, the J gene TRBJ2-1; the match to TRBD1 covers 11 bases. This CDR3 spans 16 amino acids. CDR1 and CDR2 from the germline V gene are MNHEY and SVGAGI. Trimming removed 2 bases from V and 10 bases from J; junction bases left unmatched: 10. In DNA, the CDR3 is TGTGCCAGCAGTTACCACGACGGACAGGGGGCTGAAGAGCAGTTCTTC. Encoded protein: CASSYHDGQGAEEQFF.

Ten or more counts support this clonotype. CDR3 residues: CASSYPDRVTGANVLTF. CDR3 in DNA: TGTGCCAGCAGCTACCCGGACAGGGTAACTGGGGCCAACGTCCTGACTTTC. This chain connects TRBV5-6 to TRBJ2-6; 8 positions match TRBD1. CDR1 and CDR2 from the germline V gene are SGHDT and YYEEEE. This CDR3 is built from 17 residues. Losses at the gene ends were 3 bases for V and 2 bases for J; bases not matched to a gene: 7.

Ten or more counts support this clonotype. The genes are TRBV27 and TRBJ1-2; a possible D gene is TRBD1 (6 bases). With 6 bases removed from V and 6 bases from J, the gap between germline ends came to 20 bases. Germline values: CDR1 MNHEY, CDR2 SMNVEV (reference sequence). This CDR3 is 15 amino acids long. CDR3 nucleotide sequence: TGTGCCAGCAGGGGGGCACAGGAAACCTTTGATGGCTACACCTTC. It codes for CASRGAQETFDGYTF.

In this sample, this clonotype turned up many times. The V call is TRBV6-1, the J call TRBJ1-5; D is undetermined. V lost 7 bases to trimming and J lost 6 bases, with 13 bases between them. The CDR3 loop spans 13 amino acids. CDR1 MNHNS and CDR2 SASEGT come from the germline V gene. The DNA for the CDR3 is TGTGCCAGCACCCCGAGGGCGAGTCAGCCCCAGCATTTT. Residues: CASTPRASQPQHF.